This passage covers 11 T cell receptor beta chains from one sample sequenced in a study of T-cell reconstitution after alpha-beta-depleted transplantation in children. Unique molecular identifiers were incorporated when the TCRbeta library was constructed. TCRdb analysed the PCR reads with MiXCR anew, one entry per CDR3 protein. The sample has about 580,000 distinct CDR3 sequences, 23% seen once. The specimen was PBMCs, mostly from graft donor cells, collected 360 days after TCRalphabeta/CD19-depleted stem cell transplant. Receptors originate from a boy under three years old who had a stem cell transplant for acute myeloid leukemia, so the T cells may come from the graft donor.

V is TRBV7-7 and J is TRBJ2-6, with 8 bases aligning to TRBD1. This CDR3 has 17 amino acids. Trimming took 11 bases from V and 2 from J; bases not matched to a gene: 14. Per the germline V gene, CDR1 is SSHAT and CDR2 is FNYEAQ (reference sequence). CDR3 bases: TGTGCCCCCTATAGGGACAGGTCGAAAGCTGGGGCCAACGTCCTGACTTTC. Its translation is CAPYRDRSKAGANVLTF.

About this clonotype: This sequence may be a read error, since a much larger clone differs from it by one base. V usage is TRBV5-1 and J usage is TRBJ1-2; 10 nucleotides align to TRBD1. The V and J ends lost 4 bases and 4 bases, in that order; junction bases with no gene match: 7. Germline CDR1 SGHRS, CDR2 YFSETQ. CDR3 length: 15 residues. The CDR3 spells CASSPDRGRVYGYTF. The CDR3 region has the DNA TGCGCCAGCAGCCCGGACAGGGGGAGGGTCTATGGCTACACCTTC. The full variable domain, in which reference TRBV5-1 and TRBJ1-2 provide the parts outside the CDR3, is KAGVTQTPRYLIKTRGQQVTLSCSPISGHRSVSWYQQTPGQGLQFLFEYFSETQRNKGNFPGRFSGRQFSNSRSEMNVSTLELGDSALYLCASSPDRGRVYGYTFGSGTRLTVV.

This clonotype came up a few times. J is TRBJ2-5 and V is TRBV12-3 or TRBV12-4; 8 nucleotides agree with TRBD1. V shed 4 bases, J shed 5 bases, and the junction held 3 bases outside the gene matches. This CDR3 has 13 residues. The CDR3 DNA follows: TGTGCCAGCAGTTCTACAGGGGGTGAGACCCAGTACTTC. It specifies CASSSTGGETQYF.

This clonotype was counted between two and nine times. The rearrangement links TRBV12-3 or TRBV12-4 to TRBJ1-3; unclear D gene. V was cut by 6 bases and J by 4 bases, with 13 bases left in between. This CDR3 is 14 amino acids long. CDR3 nucleotides: TGTGCCAGCAGCAAGGCGGTGGGCGGAAACACCATATATTTT. It specifies CASSKAVGGNTIYF.

The genes are TRBV7-2 and TRBJ1-5, with TRBD1 matching over 7 bases. From germline, CDR1 is SGHTA and CDR2 FQGNSA. The CDR3 covers 13 residues. Losses at the gene ends were 5 bases for V and 7 bases for J; bases not matched to a gene: 5. In DNA form, the CDR3 reads TGTGCCAGCAGCCCCACAGGGGAGCAGCCCCAGCATTTT. This encodes CASSPTGEQPQHF.

This clonotype occurred once. The chain carries TRBV7-2 and TRBJ2-3; D is unresolved. The CDR3 spans 13 residues. V was pared by 2 bases and J by 4 bases, with 7 bases between. The V gene's germline CDR1 is SGHTA and CDR2 FQGNSA. The chain's CDR3 is CASSLNPSDTQYF. The CDR3 bases are TGTGCCAGCAGCTTAAATCCTTCAGATACGCAGTATTTT.

The chain carries TRBV20-1 and TRBJ2-5; 11 bases match TRBD2. After removal of 6 bases from V and 4 bases from J, the junction contained 16 bases not matched to a gene. CDR3 length equals 17 residues. Germline loops: CDR1 DFQATT, CDR2 SNEGSKA (reference sequence). CDR3 region: CSAPSPASGGWRETQYF. The CDR3 DNA is TGCAGTGCCCCCTCTCCGGCTAGCGGGGGGTGGCGAGAGACCCAGTACTTC.

In its sample, this clonotype was seen a few times. The genes are TRBV5-5 and TRBJ2-3, with D hard to call. The CDR3 is made up of 14 amino acids. V lost 0 bases and J 5 bases, leaving 10 bases between the germline ends. CDR1 is SGHKS and CDR2 is YYEKEE in the germline V gene (reference sequence). CDR3 amino acids: CASSLVAIQDTQYF. CDR3 nucleotides: TGTGCCAGCAGCTTGGTGGCTATTCAAGATACGCAGTATTTT.

This chain joins TRBV27 and TRBJ2-2; 8 nucleotides match TRBD1. From germline, CDR1 is MNHEY and CDR2 SMNVEV (reference sequence). The CDR3 spans 15 residues. J was trimmed by 1 base and V by 5 bases; bases with no gene match: 3. This CDR3 is CASSTGQENTGELFF. Written as DNA, the CDR3 is TGTGCCAGCAGTACGGGACAGGAGAACACCGGGGAGCTGTTTTTT.

This clonotype was observed many times. The chain employs TRBV4-3 and TRBJ2-1; the D is unclear. The CDR3 is made up of 15 amino acids. Trimming stripped 0 bases from V and 0 bases from J, with 6 bases between. Germline V gives CDR1 LGHNA, CDR2 YSLEER. This CDR3 is CASSQEGSSYNEQFF. CDR3 in DNA: TGCGCCAGCAGCCAAGAGGGTAGCTCCTACAATGAGCAGTTCTTC.

This clonotype was seen a single time. This chain connects TRBV5-1 to TRBJ2-1; D unclear. CDR3 length: 13 amino acids. Germline V gene lookup returns CDR1 SGHRS and CDR2 YFSETQ. Trimming took off 2 bases at V and 7 bases at J, with 10 bases between the two ends. DNA for the CDR3: TGCGCCAGCAGCTTTAGTCAAGAAAATGAGCAGTTCTTC. It codes for CASSFSQENEQFF.